Following are 10 T cell receptor beta chains from one sample sequenced in a study of T cell repertoires in cytomegalovirus infection. TCRdb re-derived calls from the reads in MiXCR, one entry per CDR3 protein. This repertoire shows some 400,000 distinct CDR3 sequences, approximately 33% found once; its top ten account for around 13%. Sequenced input: PBMCs. The receptors come from a human donor in good health (CMV status not recorded). Some clones in this sample may be carry-over from other donors' samples.

The V gene is TRBV5-5, the J gene TRBJ2-7; tentative D call: TRBD1 (5 bases). V lost 3 bases, J lost 0 bases, and 13 bases lay in between. The CDR3 has 15 residues. Germline assignment: CDR1 SGHKS and CDR2 YYEKEE (reference sequence). The CDR3 loop is CASSSKQVISYEQYF. The CDR3 nucleotides read TGTGCCAGCAGCTCCAAACAGGTGATCTCCTACGAGCAGTACTTC. The variable domain in full, completed from reference TRBV5-5 and TRBJ2-7, reads DAGVTQSPTHLIKTRGQQVTLRCSPISGHKSVSWYQQVLGQGPQFIFQYYEKEERGRGNFPDRFSARQFPNYSSELNVNALLLGDSALYLCASSSKQVISYEQYFGPGTRLTVT.

This clonotype was detected a few times. The V call is TRBV19, the J call TRBJ1-4; D ambiguous. There are 13 residues in the CDR3. V was trimmed by 5 bases and J by 5 bases, leaving 9 bases between them. Germline V gene data show CDR1 as LNHDA and CDR2 as SQIVND (reference sequence). CDR3 DNA: TGTGCCAGTAGTTTCGGGAGCAATGAAAAACTGTTTTTT. This codes for CASSFGSNEKLFF. Combining the CDR3 with reference TRBV19 and TRBJ1-4 gives the whole variable domain DGGITQSPKYLFRKEGQNVTLSCEQNLNHDAMYWYRQDPGQGLRLIYYSQIVNDFQKGDIAEGYSVSREKKESFPLTVTSAQKNPTAFYLCASSFGSNEKLFFGSGTQLSVL.

This clonotype was found many times. The chain links TRBV12-3 or TRBV12-4 to TRBJ1-1; 8 bases line up with TRBD1. The CDR3 loop spans 17 amino acids. The V gene end was trimmed by 6 bases and the J gene end by 5 bases; junction bases not matched to a gene: 17. The CDR3 sequence: CASSHSRDRPVETEAFF. The DNA for the CDR3 is TGTGCCAGCAGCCATTCCCGGGACAGGCCGGTTGAGACTGAAGCTTTCTTT.

CDR3 sequence (DNA): TGTGCCAGCACTACGACAGCGTCATCCTACGAGCAGTACTTC. Its protein is CASTTTASSYEQYF. The chain combines TRBV6-6 with TRBJ2-7, with a tentative D call TRBD1 (5 bases). Trimming left V 7 bases short and J 1 base short, with 14 bases between. From germline, CDR1 is MNHNY and CDR2 SVGAGI (reference sequence). The CDR3 spans 14 residues.

The gene calls are TRBV6-5 and TRBJ1-1; 9 nucleotides align to TRBD1. CDR1 is MNHEY and CDR2 is SVGAGI in the germline V gene. V was pared by 1 base and J by 6 bases, with 3 bases of the junction left unmatched. The CDR3 runs to 14 residues. CDR3 amino acids: CASSYWGQGPEAFF. The CDR3 bases are TGTGCCAGCAGTTACTGGGGACAGGGCCCTGAAGCTTTCTTT.

This clonotype was seen ten or more times. The gene calls are TRBV7-8 and TRBJ1-1; D is undetermined. This CDR3 is built from 13 residues. Germline-derived CDR1 and CDR2 are SGHVS and FQNEAQ. Between the trimmed V and J ends, which lost 2 bases and 4 bases, there was a span of 8 bases. CDR3 DNA: TGTGCCAGCAGCTTACGGTCCGGCACTGAAGCTTTCTTT. Amino acids: CASSLRSGTEAFF.

This clonotype has a count of ten or more. This rearrangement joins TRBV10-3 to TRBJ2-3; 10 bases agree with TRBD2. Germline V gene data show CDR1 as ENHRY and CDR2 as SYGVKD. V lost 4 bases, J lost 2 bases, and 3 bases stayed unmatched. CDR3 size: 15 residues. The CDR3: CAISVAGGVTDTQYF. The DNA for the CDR3 is TGTGCCATCAGTGTAGCGGGGGGAGTCACAGATACGCAGTATTTT.

This clonotype was picked up many times. V gene TRBV6-1 combines with J gene TRBJ2-2; weak D call: TRBD1 (6 bases). CDR1 is MNHNS and CDR2 is SASEGT in the germline V gene. Trimming pared 4 bases from V and 3 bases from J, leaving 12 bases between. This CDR3 has 15 amino acids. CDR3 in amino acids: CASSADNRDTGELFF. The CDR3 nucleotides are TGTGCCAGCAGTGCAGACAACAGGGACACCGGGGAGCTGTTTTTT.

In the case of this clonotype: One junction end disagrees with the germline gene, perhaps due to a read error. V is TRBV14 and J is TRBJ1-6, with D uncertain. From germline, CDR1 is SGHDN and CDR2 FVKESK. This CDR3 is built from 13 residues. CDR3 nucleotides: TGTGCCAGCAGCCAAGATCTGGGATCACCCCTCCCCTTT. Its translation is CASSQDLGSPLPF.

A few counts support this clonotype. The chain employs TRBV18 and TRBJ2-3, with D perhaps being TRBD1 or TRBD2 (5 bases each). The germline gives CDR1 KGHSH, CDR2 LQKENI. CDR3 length equals 14 residues. V lost 8 bases and J lost 2, with 14 bases in between. The CDR3 bases are TGTGCCAGCGCGGAACTAGGGGCCACAGATACGCAGTATTTT. Encoded protein: CASAELGATDTQYF.